A single sample gave rise to the 14 T cell receptor beta chains below, sequenced in a study of blood T cell repertoires in COVID-19. Profiled with immunoSEQ multiplex PCR; TCRdb holds only in-frame clones, not every one. The sample gives approximately 280,000 clones, roughly 86% of which show up once; 2.6% is in the top ten. The material sequenced was PBMCs or T cells enriched from blood (not recorded which). These receptors originate from a woman under 30 who had recovered from COVID-19.

The chain links TRBV5-1 to TRBJ1-4, with TRBD1 identical over 9 bases. Trimming removed 1 base from V and 0 bases from J; junction bases left unmatched: 13. This CDR3 is built from 20 residues. Germline loops: CDR1 SGHRS, CDR2 YFSETQ. The CDR3 nucleotides are TGCGCCAGCAGCTTGTACACAGGGGGCTTGCCATTCTCAACTAATGAAAAACTGTTTTTT. Its translation is CASSLYTGGLPFSTNEKLFF. The whole variable domain, filled in from reference TRBV5-1 and TRBJ1-4, reads KAGVTQTPRYLIKTRGQQVTLSCSPISGHRSVSWYQQTPGQGLQFLFEYFSETQRNKGNFPGRFSGRQFSNSRSEMNVSTLELGDSALYLCASSLYTGGLPFSTNEKLFFGSGTQLSVL.

Here the CDR3 reads CSASNSGYSYNEQFF. The CDR3 DNA sequence: TGCAGTGCTAGTAATTCGGGGTACTCCTACAATGAGCAGTTCTTC. This chain joins TRBV20-1 and TRBJ2-1; a possible D gene is TRBD2 (5 bases). Trimming pared 3 bases from V and 0 bases from J, leaving 12 bases between. There are 15 residues in the CDR3. CDR1 and CDR2 (germline): DFQATT, SNEGSKA (reference sequence).

The rearrangement joins TRBV9 to TRBJ2-1, with D possibly being TRBD2 (5 bases). Trimming stripped 0 bases from V and 5 bases from J, with 12 bases between. The CDR3 runs to 15 residues. Germline values: CDR1 SGDLS, CDR2 YYNGEE. In DNA, the CDR3 is TGTGCCAGCAGCGTAGAGGGAGTTCAACACAATGAGCAGTTCTTC. It codes for CASSVEGVQHNEQFF.

This chain joins TRBV10-3 and TRBJ2-5; 13 bases are a match to TRBD2. The ends lost 2 bases at V and 5 bases at J; junction bases unmatched: 2. Germline V gene lookup returns CDR1 ENHRY and CDR2 SYGVKD. CDR3 length: 15 residues. The CDR3 here is CAISEGLAGDETQYF. CDR3 nucleotides: TGTGCCATCAGTGAGGGACTAGCGGGGGATGAGACCCAGTACTTC.

J is TRBJ2-3 and V is TRBV19; 11 nucleotides line up with TRBD2. The CDR3 has 18 residues. Per the germline V gene, CDR1 is LNHDA and CDR2 is SQIVND (reference sequence). The J segment lost 1 base and the V segment lost 3 bases, leaving 9 bases of the junction unmatched. CDR3 sequence reads: CASSIEPPTSGGTDTQYF. DNA for the CDR3: TGTGCCAGTAGTATTGAACCCCCGACTAGCGGGGGCACAGATACGCAGTATTTT.

This CDR3 is CASSQASLYEQYF. The CDR3 nucleotides are TGTGCCAGCAGCCAAGCGAGCCTCTACGAGCAGTACTTC. The gene calls are TRBV3-1 (or the pseudogene TRBV3-2) and TRBJ2-7; D remains ambiguous. Trimming removed 1 base from V and 3 bases from J, with 7 bases in between. Germline loops: CDR1 LGHDT, CDR2 YNNKEL (reference sequence). The CDR3 contains 13 residues.

DNA of the CDR3: TGTGCCAGCAGGACTTACACCGGGGAGCTGTTTTTT. As protein: CASRTYTGELFF. This chain links TRBV2 with TRBJ2-2; unclear D gene. CDR1 SNHLY and CDR2 FYNNEI come from the germline V gene. Trimming shortened V by 6 bases and J by 3 bases, and 5 bases separated the two germline ends. The CDR3 spans 12 residues. The whole variable domain, filled in from reference TRBV2 and TRBJ2-2, reads EPEVTQTPSHQVTQMGQEVILRCVPISNHLYFYWYRQILGQKVEFLVSFYNNEISEKSEIFDDQFSVERPDGSNFTLKIRSTKLEDSAMYFCASRTYTGELFFGEGSRLTVL.

The chain has TRBV19 and TRBJ2-7; 7 nucleotides match TRBD1. This CDR3 has 14 residues. The V gene's germline CDR1 is LNHDA and CDR2 SQIVND (reference sequence). V dropped 5 bases and J dropped 3; count of bases not matched to a gene: 7. The CDR3 DNA reads as TGTGCCAGTAGTTGGGGACAGACACACTACGAGCAGTACTTC. It translates to CASSWGQTHYEQYF.

This clone was observed at least ten times. CDR3 bases: TGCGCCAGTCAGGACAGGGAGGGCCAGCCCCAGCATTTT. It is translated as CASQDREGQPQHF. The rearrangement uses TRBV10-2 and TRBJ1-5; 8 bases fit TRBD1. CDR1 is WSHSY and CDR2 is SAAADI in the germline V gene. J was trimmed by 7 bases and V by 9 bases; bases with no gene match: 8. This CDR3 has 13 amino acids.

This clone turned up a few times. V and J are TRBV30 and TRBJ1-6, with D hard to call. This CDR3 region has 13 residues. Germline-derived CDR1 and CDR2 are GTSNPN and SVGIG (reference sequence). V dropped 4 bases and J dropped 0 bases, with 4 bases sitting between them. This chain's CDR3 is CAWISSYNSPLHF. In nucleotides, the CDR3 is TGTGCCTGGATCAGCTCCTATAATTCACCCCTCCACTTT. The complete variable domain, with remaining parts taken from reference TRBV30 and TRBJ1-6, reads SQTIHQWPATLVQPVGSPLSLECTVEGTSNPNLYWYRQAAGRGLQLLFYSVGIGQISSEVPQNLSASRPQDRQFILSSKKLLLSDSGFYLCAWISSYNSPLHFGNGTRLTVT.

The chain recombines TRBV11-3 with TRBJ1-1, with D possibly matching TRBD1 (6 bases). Trimming pared 2 bases from V and 10 bases from J, leaving 23 bases between. The CDR3 is made up of 16 amino acids. From germline, CDR1 is SGHNT and CDR2 YENEEA. CDR3 DNA: TGTGCCAGCAGCTTACAGGGGCTAGTGGAAAACGTAGGAGCTTTCTTT. Its translation: CASSLQGLVENVGAFF.

The genes are TRBV30 and TRBJ2-2; tentatively, D is TRBD1 (6 bases). With 8 bases removed from V and 4 bases from J, the gap between germline ends came to 17 bases. CDR1 is GTSNPN, CDR2 SVGIG, per germline (reference sequence). CDR3 size: 14 residues. The CDR3 protein is CATHGQTGTGELFF. CDR3 DNA sequence: TGTGCCACCCACGGACAGACCGGCACCGGGGAGCTGTTTTTT.

This chain links TRBV7-8 with TRBJ1-3, with TRBD1 matching over 8 bases. Trimming cost V 3 bases and J 0 bases; bases outside gene matches: 13. This CDR3 has 19 residues. The V gene's germline CDR1 is SGHVS and CDR2 FQNEAQ. The CDR3 region is CASSFPGQAARGSGNTIYF. The CDR3 region has the DNA TGTGCCAGCAGCTTTCCGGGACAGGCCGCCCGGGGCTCTGGAAACACCATATATTTT.

The chain recombines TRBV18 with TRBJ1-2; D is undetermined. The V gene's germline CDR1 is KGHSH and CDR2 LQKENI. The CDR3 is 14 residues long. Trimming shortened V by 3 bases and J by 4 bases, and 12 bases separated the two germline ends. The CDR3 here is CASSPAGIGYGYTF. In DNA, the CDR3 is TGTGCCAGCTCACCGGCCGGGATCGGCTATGGCTACACCTTC. Full variable domain (missing parts from reference TRBV18 and TRBJ1-2): NAGVMQNPRHLVRRRGQEARLRCSPMKGHSHVYWYRQLPEEGLKFMVYLQKENIIDESGMPKERFSAEFPKEGPSILRIQQVVRGDSAAYFCASSPAGIGYGYTFGSGTRLTVV.